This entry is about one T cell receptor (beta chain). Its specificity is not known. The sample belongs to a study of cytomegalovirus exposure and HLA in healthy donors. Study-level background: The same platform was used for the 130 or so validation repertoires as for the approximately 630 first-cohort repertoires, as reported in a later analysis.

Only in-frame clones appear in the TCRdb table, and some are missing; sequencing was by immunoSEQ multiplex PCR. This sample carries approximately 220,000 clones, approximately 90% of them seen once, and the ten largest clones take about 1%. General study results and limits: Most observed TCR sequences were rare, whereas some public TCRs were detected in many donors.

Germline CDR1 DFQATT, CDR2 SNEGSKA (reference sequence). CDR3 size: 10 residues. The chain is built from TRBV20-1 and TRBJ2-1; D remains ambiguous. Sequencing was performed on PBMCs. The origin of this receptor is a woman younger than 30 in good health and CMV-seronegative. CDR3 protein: CSAAYNEQFF. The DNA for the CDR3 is TGCAGCGCAGCCTACAATGAGCAGTTCTTC.